Listed below are T cell receptor beta chains from one sample, sequenced in a study of a mutant IDH1 vaccine in newly diagnosed glioma. Their antigens are not known. Produced via immunoSEQ multiplex PCR; TCRdb's table is partial and in-frame only. This sample has some 46,000 clones; 80% to 95% occur once, and the top ten carry about 2.3%. Material: PBMCs, obtained from a glioma patient whose treatment included an IDH1 peptide vaccine. Receptors were obtained from a man in his fifties with glioma. Each CDR3 is given with its conserved first and last residue. The D gene is left open where the match is weak. Part of the rows lack a size; the others show once, few, many or a class for expanded clones.

TRBJ2-7 TRBV5-1 NA 16 TRBD2 CASGAPGTSSLGEQYF TGCGCCAGCGGAGCGCCCGGGACTAGCAGTCTCGGCGAGCAGTACTTC
TRBJ2-1 TRBV2 NA 16 TRBD1 CASSDRDRSSYNEQFF TGTGCCAGCAGTGACCGGGACAGATCCTCCTACAATGAGCAGTTCTTC
TRBJ2-3 TRBV28 few 19 TRBD2 CASSAAPGASGGATDTQYF TGTGCCAGCAGCGCCGCACCCGGGGCTAGCGGGGGGGCGACAGATACGCAGTATTTT
TRBJ2-1 TRBV5-4 NA 16 NA CASSSRLVAIYNEQFF TGTGCCAGCAGCTCGAGACTAGTGGCCATCTACAATGAGCAGTTCTTC
TRBJ2-7 TRBV4-1 NA 18 TRBD2 CASSQTMTSGRALSEQYF TGCGCCAGCAGCCAGACCATGACTAGCGGGAGAGCCTTGAGTGAGCAGTACTTC
TRBJ1-2 TRBV5-4 NA 13 NA CASSLAGPYGYTF TGTGCCAGCAGCTTGGCCGGGCCTTATGGCTACACCTTC
TRBJ1-2 TRBV14 NA 13 NA CASSQARAAGYTF TGTGCCAGCAGCCAAGCCAGGGCTGCTGGCTACACCTTC
TRBJ1-6 TRBV4-3 NA 15 TRBD1 CASSQGTGSNSPLHF TGCGCCAGCAGCCAAGGGACAGGCTCTAATTCACCCCTCCACTTT
TRBJ2-4 TRBV18 once 15 NA CASSLRTKQGNIQYF TGTGCCAGCTCATTACGGACCAAGCAGGGAAACATTCAGTACTTC
TRBJ2-1 TRBV18 NA 16 TRBD2 CASSPPTSGRGNEQFF TGTGCCAGCTCACCCCCCACTAGCGGGAGGGGGAATGAGCAGTTCTTC
TRBJ1-2 TRBV9 NA 17 TRBD1 CASSSRGVNWGQDGYTF TGTGCCAGCAGCTCTAGGGGTGTAAATTGGGGACAGGATGGCTACACCTTC
TRBJ2-7 TRBV9 NA 15 NA CASSVGQGGYHEQYF TGTGCCAGCAGCGTAGGACAGGGAGGCTACCACGAGCAGTACTTC